The 15 T cell receptor beta chains given below trace back to one sample, sequenced in a study of blood T cell repertoires in COVID-19. Sequencing was performed with immunoSEQ multiplex PCR; in TCRdb, only in-frame clones are kept and a portion is missing. Among some 260,000 clones listed, 70% to 90% were seen once. Material for sequencing was peripheral blood. The receptors were gathered from a middle-aged woman who had recovered from COVID-19.

This clone was seen a few times. The rearrangement links TRBV7-9 to TRBJ1-3, with D unclear. Trimming stripped 1 base from V and 0 bases from J, with 10 bases between. CDR3 length equals 16 residues. Per germline, CDR1 SEHNR and CDR2 FQNEAQ (reference sequence). The CDR3 is CASSLGAASSGNTIYF. The CDR3 DNA follows: TGTGCCAGCAGCTTAGGGGCCGCGAGCTCTGGAAACACCATATATTTT. The entire variable domain, with the rest obtained from reference TRBV7-9 and TRBJ1-3, is as follows: DTGVSQNPRHKITKRGQNVTFRCDPISEHNRLYWYRQTLGQGPEFLTYFQNEAQLEKSRLLSDRFSAERPKGSFSTLEIQRTEQGDSAMYLCASSLGAASSGNTIYFGEGSWLTVV.

The chain uses TRBV9 and TRBJ2-6; D gene ambiguous. The CDR3 is 15 amino acids. Trimming removed 4 bases at V and 2 bases at J, with 10 bases between. The germline V gene encodes CDR1 SGDLS and CDR2 YYNGEE. This chain's CDR3 is CASSPRSPGANVLTF. The CDR3 DNA is TGTGCCAGCAGCCCCCGGTCTCCTGGGGCCAACGTCCTGACTTTC.

This chain uses TRBV7-2 with TRBJ2-1; D is unresolved. Germline CDR1 is SGHTA and CDR2 is FQGNSA. The CDR3 sequence is 14 residues long. Trimming shortened V by 6 bases and J by 8 bases, and 17 bases separated the two germline ends. The CDR3 region is CASRIAVLDDEQFF. For the CDR3, the DNA is TGTGCCAGCAGAATAGCCGTCCTAGACGATGAGCAGTTCTTC.

The gene calls are TRBV7-9 and TRBJ2-3; 8 positions match TRBD2. CDR3 length: 16 residues. Per germline, CDR1 SEHNR and CDR2 FQNEAQ (reference sequence). The J segment lost 8 bases and the V segment lost 4 bases, leaving 14 bases of the junction unmatched. The CDR3 region has the DNA TGTGCCAGCAGCTGGGGGAGTAGCGGGACCCCCGGTACGCAGTATTTT. Amino acids: CASSWGSSGTPGTQYF.

The V gene is TRBV15, the J gene TRBJ1-5, with D maybe TRBD1 (6 bases). V was clipped by 0 bases and J by 7 bases, with 16 bases between them. CDR1 and CDR2 from the germline V gene are LNHNV and YYDKDF (reference sequence). The CDR3 has 16 amino acids. CDR3 residues: CATSRDRGGGGQPQHF. The CDR3 nucleotides are TGTGCCACCAGCAGAGATCGAGGCGGGGGGGGCCAGCCCCAGCATTTT.

The J gene is TRBJ1-4, the V gene TRBV11-2; D is perhaps TRBD1 (6 bases). This CDR3 is 14 amino acids long. V was clipped by 4 bases and J by 8 bases, with 14 bases between them. Germline loops: CDR1 SGHAT, CDR2 FQNNGV. The CDR3 is CASSSGQRGEKLFF. The CDR3 DNA reads as TGTGCCAGCAGCTCCGGACAGAGGGGAGAAAAACTGTTTTTT.

This chain links TRBV25-1 with TRBJ1-6; D might be TRBD1 (5 bases). Between the trimmed V and J ends, which lost 2 bases and 10 bases, there was a span of 15 bases. Germline lookup yields CDR1 MGHDK and CDR2 SYGVNS. CDR3 size: 15 residues. CDR3 sequence: CASSELAGSLSPLHF. In nucleotides, the CDR3 is TGTGCCAGCAGTGAACTGGCAGGGTCCCTATCACCCCTCCACTTT. Drawing the rest from reference TRBV25-1 and TRBJ1-6, the complete variable domain is EADIYQTPRYLVIGTGKKITLECSQTMGHDKMYWYQQDPGMELHLIHYSYGVNSTEKGDLSSESTVSRIRTEHFPLTLESARPSHTSQYLCASSELAGSLSPLHFGNGTRLTVT.

The V call is TRBV5-6, the J call TRBJ2-1, with 15 bases lining up with TRBD2. After removal of 4 bases from V and 6 bases from J, the junction contained 2 bases not matched to a gene. CDR1 and CDR2 from the germline V gene are SGHDT and YYEEEE. The CDR3 contains 15 residues. The CDR3 is CASSRTSGRGNEQFF. The CDR3 DNA sequence: TGTGCCAGCAGCCGGACTAGCGGGAGGGGCAATGAGCAGTTCTTC. Looking up the rest from reference TRBV5-6 and TRBJ2-1 gives the full variable domain: DAGVTQSPTHLIKTRGQQVTLRCSPKSGHDTVSWYQQALGQGPQFIFQYYEEEERQRGNFPDRFSGHQFPNYSSELNVNALLLGDSALYLCASSRTSGRGNEQFFGPGTRLTVL.

The genes are TRBV9 and TRBJ2-7; 8 positions agree with TRBD1. Germline V lookup: CDR1 SGDLS, CDR2 YYNGEE. The CDR3 loop spans 17 amino acids. Germline trimming cut 0 bases from V and 3 bases from J; bases unmatched to any gene: 11. CDR3 in amino acids: CASSVGQGAIPLYEQYV. The CDR3 DNA is TGTGCCAGCAGCGTAGGGCAGGGGGCAATCCCCCTCTACGAGCAGTACGTC.

Only one count was recorded for this clone. The chain links TRBV29-1 to TRBJ1-2; D might be TRBD1 (6 bases). Germline CDR1 reads SQVTM; CDR2 reads ANQGSEA. The CDR3 runs to 14 residues. V dropped 4 bases and J dropped 8 bases, with 20 bases sitting between them. CDR3 bases: TGCAGCGTTGGGACCCGACAGGCCCCCCTGGGCTACACCTTC. Its translation: CSVGTRQAPLGYTF.

The chain has TRBV6-2 or TRBV6-3 and TRBJ2-5; 13 bases map to TRBD2. Germline V gene sequence: CDR1 MNHEY, CDR2 SVGEGT. The CDR3 has 20 amino acids. After removal of 2 bases from V and 2 bases from J, the junction contained 14 bases not matched to a gene. This chain's CDR3 is CASSYPLLAGGTRGQETQYF. CDR3 in DNA: TGTGCCAGCAGTTACCCCCTACTAGCGGGAGGGACAAGGGGGCAAGAGACCCAGTACTTC.

Note on this clone: The junction does not match germline at one end; this may be a read error. The V and J genes are TRBV18 and TRBJ2-3; 9 nucleotides line up with TRBD1. CDR1 KGHSH and CDR2 LQKENI come from the germline V gene. The CDR3 is made up of 15 amino acids. The CDR3 sequence: CASSPQGALPDTQYF. DNA of the CDR3: TGTGCCAGCTCGCCACAGGGGGCGCTCCCAGATACGCAGTATTTT.

The chain joins TRBV6-6 to TRBJ1-2; D might be TRBD1 (5 bases). In germline, CDR1 is MNHNY, CDR2 SVGAGI (reference sequence). The CDR3 totals 20 residues. The V end was cut by 6 bases, the J end by 4 bases, with 33 bases between. This CDR3 reads CASSPGTGRARARLGYGYTF. As DNA, the CDR3 is TGTGCCAGCAGCCCCGGCACGGGCAGGGCGAGGGCCCGACTAGGCTATGGCTACACCTTC.

Many counts were recorded for this clone. This chain joins TRBV30 and TRBJ1-2; D is unresolved. The CDR3 covers 13 residues. V lost 0 bases to trimming and J lost 0 bases, with 5 bases between them. CDR1 and CDR2 (germline): GTSNPN, SVGIG (reference sequence). The chain's CDR3 is CAWSVEANYGYTF. The CDR3 nucleotides read TGTGCCTGGAGTGTAGAGGCTAACTATGGCTACACCTTC.

The rearrangement uses TRBV15 and TRBJ2-5, with 12 bases fitting TRBD2. J was trimmed by 5 bases and V by 0 bases; bases with no gene match: 10. Per germline, CDR1 LNHNV and CDR2 YYDKDF (reference sequence). The CDR3 is made up of 18 amino acids. CDR3 amino acids: CATSRDRASGRGHETQYF. CDR3 in DNA: TGTGCCACCAGCAGAGATAGAGCTAGCGGGAGGGGGCACGAGACCCAGTACTTC.